A selection of T cell receptor beta chains follows, all from one sample in a study of cytomegalovirus exposure and HLA in healthy donors. Some clones are missing from TCRdb's copy, which holds only in-frame ones; the method was immunoSEQ multiplex PCR. The sample lists some 190,000 clones; roughly 88% were seen once. Sequences were obtained from PBMCs. The receptor set was obtained from a woman aged 18 to 35 in good health and CMV-seronegative. CDR3s include the opening cysteine and the closing phenylalanine or tryptophan. The D gene is left open where the match is weak. Where a row states a size, it is once, few, many or the class of an expanded clone; other rows omit it.

.	TRBV19	TRBJ2-3	14	TRBD1	TGTGCCAGTAGTATACCGGGGACAGAGGGGACGCAGTATTTT	CASSIPGTEGTQYF
.	TRBV11-3	TRBJ2-1	15	TRBD2	TGTGCCAGCAGCTTAGGGGGACTAGACTACAATGAGCAGTTCTTC	CASSLGGLDYNEQFF
.	TRBV2	TRBJ2-7	13	TRBD1	TGTGCCAGCATAAGGGACAGAAACTACGAGCAGTACTTC	CASIRDRNYEQYF
.	TRBV7-2	TRBJ1-2	13	TRBD1	TGTGCCAGCAGACGGGGACAGGGGGCTGGCTACACCTTC	CASRRGQGAGYTF
.	TRBV5-6	TRBJ1-2	13	.	TGTGCCAGCAGTGGTGGCAGTCACTATGGCTACACCTTC	CASSGGSHYGYTF
.	TRBV10-2	TRBJ2-1	16	TRBD2	TGCGCCAGCAGGATGGGACTAGCGGGAGTTGGTAATGAGCAGTTCTTC	CASRMGLAGVGNEQFF
.	TRBV30	TRBJ1-3	14	.	TGTGCCTGGAGTAGAAGCTTCTCTGGAAACACCATATATTTT	CAWSRSFSGNTIYF
.	TRBV5-1	TRBJ2-1	13	.	TGCGCCAGCACACCGGGTCAGTACAATGAGCAGTTCTTC	CASTPGQYNEQFF
.	TRBV6-1	TRBJ1-1	13	TRBD1	TGTGCCAGCAGTCGGGACAGGGCCGCTGAAGCTTTCTTT	CASSRDRAAEAFF
once	TRBV2	TRBJ2-3	15	TRBD2	TGTGCCAGCACCGGGAGGACCTTTAGCACAGATACGCAGTATTTT	CASTGRTFSTDTQYF
.	TRBV7-9	TRBJ2-1	17	.	TGTGCCAGCAGCTTAGCGAGTCGGGGGTTATTATACAATGAGCAGTTCTTC	CASSLASRGLLYNEQFF
.	TRBV27	TRBJ1-1	14	.	TGTGCCAGCAGTTTATTAGAGGGGGGGAATGAAGCTTTCTTT	CASSLLEGGNEAFF
.	TRBV28	TRBJ1-5	16	.	TGTGCCACCCTCGTCAGGGAACGATATAGCAATCAGCCCCAGCATTTT	CATLVRERYSNQPQHF
.	TRBV6-1	TRBJ2-1	11	.	TGTGCCAGCACTATTTACGGTTGGCAGTTCTTC	CASTIYGWQFF
.	TRBV14	TRBJ2-2	18	TRBD2	TGTGCCAGCCACCCCTTAGCGGGACTCCCACGGGAACCCGGGGAGCTGTTTTTT	CASHPLAGLPREPGELFF
.	TRBV10-3	TRBJ1-2	13	.	TGTGCCATCAGTGAGTCAATAAACTATGGCTACACCTTC	CAISESINYGYTF
once	TRBV12-5	TRBJ1-3	17	.	TGTGCTAGTGGTTTCCTGGGTCTGTTGACAAGTGGAAACACCATATATTTT	CASGFLGLLTSGNTIYF
.	TRBV4-2	TRBJ1-4	19	TRBD1	TGTGCCAGCAGCCAAGATCTTGGCAGGGGGCGCGCAACTAATGAAAAACTGTTTTTT	CASSQDLGRGRATNEKLFF
.	TRBV30	TRBJ1-5	13	.	TGTGCCTGGAGTGGACAGAGCAATCAGCCCCAGCATTTT	CAWSGQSNQPQHF
.	TRBV7-9	TRBJ2-3	18	TRBD2	TGTGCCACGTATCACGGGCGGGGGGGCCGAACTAGCACAGATACGCAGTATTTT	CATYHGRGGRTSTDTQYF
.	TRBV5-4	TRBJ1-5	18	TRBD1	TGTGCCAGCAGCTCCGGACAGGGAACCCAATCAAGCGATCAGCCCCAGCATTTT	CASSSGQGTQSSDQPQHF
.	TRBV15	TRBJ2-3	14	TRBD1	TGTGCCACCAGCAGAGGACAGGGAACAGATACGCAGTATTTT	CATSRGQGTDTQYF
once	TRBV19	TRBJ2-7	14	.	TGTGCCAGTAGTACTACAGGGAGCTCCTACGAGCAGTACTTC	CASSTTGSSYEQYF
.	TRBV19	TRBJ1-5	15	TRBD1	TGTGCCAGTACCCCGACAGGGGTCCGTAATCAGCCCCAGCATTTT	CASTPTGVRNQPQHF